The source of this T cell receptor beta chain is a study of blood T cell repertoires in COVID-19. Study in general: PBMCs, B-cell-depleted T cells, or T cells provided the cDNA or gDNA that made up the material.

How the authors handled the data: It was from reference gene primer amplification that nucleated cell counts were estimated. Some clones are missing from TCRdb's copy, which holds only in-frame ones; the method was immunoSEQ multiplex PCR. That table gives V, J and clone size, and the DNA gave D and trimming. This sample has 150,000 to 250,000 clones; 85% to 95% occur once, and the top ten carry roughly 0.7%. Material: peripheral blood. The receptor was isolated from a young man with COVID-19, enrolled during active disease.

For the CDR3, the DNA is TGTGCCAGCAGTCGCCAAGCCATAACCGGGGAGCTGTTTTTT. Amino acid sequence: CASSRQAITGELFF. The V call is TRBV27, the J call TRBJ2-2, with D unclear. CDR3 length: 14 amino acids. Germline CDR1 reads MNHEY; CDR2 reads SMNVEV (reference sequence). Trimming pared 5 bases from V and 5 bases from J, leaving 12 bases between.